A single sample is the source of the 10 T cell receptor beta chains below, sequenced in a study of cytomegalovirus exposure and HLA in healthy donors. 60 Vbeta and 13 Jbeta primers were used in PCR. Libraries were prepared by immunoSEQ multiplex PCR; TCRdb keeps only in-frame clonotypes and omits some of them. The sample holds about 150,000 clones; approximately 80% are singletons and the top ten take 5.5% to 6.5%. The sample comprised PBMCs. These receptors originate from a woman aged 40-49 years in good health and CMV-seropositive.

This clone showed up just once. This rearrangement joins TRBV28 to TRBJ2-7; 8 nucleotides line up with TRBD1. The CDR3 length is 14 residues. V was clipped by 7 bases and J by 5 bases; unmatched bases: 10. Germline CDR1 is MDHEN and CDR2 is SYDVKM. The CDR3 nucleotides are TGTGCCAGCAACGTCTACAGGGGGAGGCACGAGCAGTACTTC. As protein: CASNVYRGRHEQYF.

The V call is TRBV7-9, the J call TRBJ2-1; 8 nucleotides agree with TRBD1. Trimming took 0 bases from V and 4 from J; bases not matched to a gene: 5. The CDR3 is 16 amino acids. Germline assignment: CDR1 SEHNR and CDR2 FQNEAQ (reference sequence). The CDR3 loop reads CASSLAPGQVYNEQFF. CDR3 sequence (DNA): TGTGCCAGCAGCTTAGCCCCGGGACAGGTTTACAATGAGCAGTTCTTC. Based on the CDR3 plus reference TRBV7-9 and TRBJ2-1, the full variable domain is DTGVSQNPRHKITKRGQNVTFRCDPISEHNRLYWYRQTLGQGPEFLTYFQNEAQLEKSRLLSDRFSAERPKGSFSTLEIQRTEQGDSAMYLCASSLAPGQVYNEQFFGPGTRLTVL.

The chain is built from TRBV27 and TRBJ2-7; 9 positions match TRBD2. This CDR3 contains 16 residues. The V and J ends lost 6 bases and 2 bases, in that order; junction bases with no gene match: 11. The germline V gene encodes CDR1 MNHEY and CDR2 SMNVEV (reference sequence). CDR3 amino acids: CASRLVATSGTYEQYF. The CDR3 DNA follows: TGTGCCAGCAGACTTGTGGCGACTAGCGGAACCTACGAGCAGTACTTC.

This chain connects TRBV30 to TRBJ2-2; TRBD2 matches at 12 bases. This CDR3 spans 18 amino acids. CDR1 is GTSNPN and CDR2 is SVGIG in the germline V gene (reference sequence). V lost 2 bases to trimming and J lost 2 bases; unmatched junction nucleotides: 9. The CDR3 region is CAWSRSRTSGANTGELFF. The CDR3 DNA reads TGTGCCTGGAGTCGATCCCGGACTAGCGGGGCTAACACCGGGGAGCTGTTTTTT.

The chain combines TRBV4-2 with TRBJ1-4; 8 bases agree with TRBD1. The junction had 7 bases not matched to a gene; V was cut back by 2 bases and J by 8 bases. Germline assignment: CDR1 LGHNA and CDR2 YNFKEQ. The CDR3 consists of 15 residues. The CDR3 spells CASSQPDREGEKLFF. The CDR3 nucleotides are TGTGCCAGCAGCCAACCGGACAGGGAGGGGGAAAAACTGTTTTTT.

The chain couples TRBV25-1 to TRBJ2-4; 8 nucleotides align to TRBD1. The CDR3 is 17 residues long. J gave up 0 bases and V 3 bases, and 7 bases lay outside the gene matches. The V gene's germline CDR1 is MGHDK and CDR2 SYGVNS. The CDR3 sequence: CASSDTGQATAKNIQYF. CDR3 DNA sequence: TGTGCCAGCAGTGATACGGGACAGGCGACAGCCAAAAACATTCAGTACTTC.

The chain employs TRBV5-5 and TRBJ2-1; 12 bases are shared with TRBD2. With 4 bases clipped from V and 5 bases from J, the junction kept 4 bases outside the gene matches. Germline V gives CDR1 SGHKS, CDR2 YYEKEE (reference sequence). The CDR3 runs 15 residues. The CDR3 is CASSVGLAGNNEQFF. CDR3 sequence (DNA): TGTGCCAGCAGCGTCGGACTAGCGGGAAACAATGAGCAGTTCTTC. Complete variable domain (other parts from reference TRBV5-5 and TRBJ2-1): DAGVTQSPTHLIKTRGQQVTLRCSPISGHKSVSWYQQVLGQGPQFIFQYYEKEERGRGNFPDRFSARQFPNYSSELNVNALLLGDSALYLCASSVGLAGNNEQFFGPGTRLTVL.

This chain joins TRBV5-6 and TRBJ2-1; a possible D gene is TRBD2 (5 bases). This CDR3 is 11 amino acids long. Deletions cut 6 bases from V and 8 bases from J, with 9 bases between. Germline V gene lookup returns CDR1 SGHDT and CDR2 YYEEEE. CDR3 sequence: CASTGLDEQFF. DNA for the CDR3: TGTGCCAGCACGGGATTGGATGAGCAGTTCTTC.

A note on this clone: The junction shows a germline mismatch at one end, possibly a read error. The genes are TRBV4-1 and TRBJ1-1; the D gene is possibly TRBD1 (5 bases). There are 13 residues in the CDR3. Per germline, CDR1 MGHRA and CDR2 YSYEKL. The CDR3 reads CASTLGGNAEAFF. The CDR3 coding sequence is TGCGCCAGCACCTTGGGGGGGAACGCTGAAGCTTTCTTT.

V gene TRBV9 combines with J gene TRBJ1-4; D is perhaps TRBD1 (6 bases). Trimming took 0 bases from V and 7 from J, leaving 13 bases between them. Germline V lookup: CDR1 SGDLS, CDR2 YYNGEE. The CDR3 covers 15 residues. CDR3 protein: CASSVGDMGFEKLFF. The CDR3 DNA is TGTGCCAGCAGCGTAGGGGACATGGGCTTTGAAAAACTGTTTTTT.